This passage covers 28 T cell receptor beta chains from one sample sequenced in a study of shared T cell receptors in the human thymus. Sequencing was performed with immunoSEQ multiplex PCR; in TCRdb, only in-frame clones are kept and a portion is missing. The repertoire holds 500,000 to 850,000 clones, approximately 87% seen once, with about 0.0094% in the top ten. These same records also appear under a second study, on human thymus T cells.

Sequenced: thymocytes. These receptors were taken from a boy under two years old with a congenital heart defect.

The gene calls are TRBV12-5 and TRBJ2-7; 8 bases are a match to TRBD2. CDR3 length: 15 residues. Unmatched junction bases numbered 8, after V lost 5 bases and J lost 2 bases. Per germline, CDR1 LGHNT and CDR2 FRNRAP. CDR3 DNA: TGTGCTAGTGGTCCCGTACTAGCGGAGCCCTACGAGCAGTACTTC. The encoded protein is CASGPVLAEPYEQYF.

The chain employs TRBV5-4 and TRBJ1-6; 10 bases map to TRBD1. CDR1 is SGHNT and CDR2 is YYREEE in the germline V gene (reference sequence). This CDR3 is built from 18 residues. With V trimmed by 0 bases and J by 4 bases, 7 bases remained unmatched. Here the CDR3 DNA reads TGTGCCAGCAGCTTGGGGGACAGGGGTACCACTTATAATTCACCCCTCCACTTT. Translating gives CASSLGDRGTTYNSPLHF. The full variable domain, with the rest looked up from reference TRBV5-4 and TRBJ1-6, is ETGVTQSPTHLIKTRGQQVTLRCSSQSGHNTVSWYQQALGQGPQFIFQYYREEENGRGNFPPRFSGLQFPNYSSELNVNALELDDSALYLCASSLGDRGTTYNSPLHFGNGTRLTVT.

This sequence joins TRBV6-1 and TRBJ1-1; D not resolved. CDR3 size: 12 residues. V shed 5 bases and J shed 11 bases, with 15 bases lying between them. Germline CDR1 reads MNHNS; CDR2 reads SASEGT. CDR3 residues: CASSQVRTLAFF. CDR3 in DNA: TGTGCCAGCAGTCAGGTTCGTACTCTGGCTTTCTTT.

The chain is built from TRBV28 and TRBJ2-3, with 10 bases lining up with TRBD2. The germline V gene has CDR1 MDHEN and CDR2 SYDVKM. CDR3 length equals 18 residues. The junction had 9 bases not matched to a gene; V was cut back by 2 bases and J by 1 base. CDR3 residues: CASSLPGASGSRTDTQYF. The CDR3 nucleotides read TGTGCCAGCAGTTTACCGGGGGCTAGCGGGAGCCGCACAGATACGCAGTATTTT.

The V call is TRBV5-4, the J call TRBJ2-1, with TRBD2 identical over 12 bases. Trimming removed 4 bases from V and 7 bases from J; junction bases left unmatched: 12. This CDR3 has 17 residues. The germline V gene has CDR1 SGHNT and CDR2 YYREEE (reference sequence). The CDR3 sequence is CASSRTSGGSLWNEQFF. CDR3 nucleotides: TGTGCCAGCAGCCGAACTAGCGGGGGGTCTCTTTGGAATGAGCAGTTCTTC.

V and J are TRBV15 and TRBJ2-1; TRBD1 is a possible D gene (5 bases). The CDR3 contains 17 residues. CDR1 is LNHNV, CDR2 YYDKDF, per germline (reference sequence). V was trimmed by 1 base and J by 0 bases, leaving 13 bases between them. This chain's CDR3 is CATSRAMGQGSYNEQFF. The CDR3 DNA reads TGTGCCACCAGCAGAGCGATGGGTCAGGGCTCCTACAATGAGCAGTTCTTC.

The J gene is TRBJ2-3, the V gene TRBV9; TRBD2 matches at 7 bases. The junction had 15 bases not matched to a gene; V was cut back by 0 bases and J by 2 bases. Germline loops: CDR1 SGDLS, CDR2 YYNGEE. The CDR3 consists of 19 residues. The CDR3 nucleotides are TGTGCCAGCAGCGTAGCTGGGGATGAGCGGGGAGTCCCCACAGATACGCAGTATTTT. Its translation: CASSVAGDERGVPTDTQYF.

The chain links TRBV28 to TRBJ1-2; 8 bases align to TRBD1. The V gene end was trimmed by 2 bases and the J gene end by 3 bases; junction bases not matched to a gene: 5. There are 15 residues in the CDR3. CDR1 and CDR2 (germline): MDHEN, SYDVKM. The CDR3, as DNA: TGTGCCAGCAGTTTAAAATCAGGGGGCGACTATGGCTACACCTTC. Translated, it gives CASSLKSGGDYGYTF.

J is TRBJ2-4 and V is TRBV11-2; 12 bases are a match to TRBD1. V was pared by 5 bases and J by 0 bases, with 11 bases of the junction left unmatched. Germline CDR1 is SGHAT and CDR2 is FQNNGV. The CDR3 sequence is 19 residues long. CDR3 in amino acids: CASSDSGTGGELAKNIQYF. DNA for the CDR3: TGTGCCAGCAGCGACTCCGGGACAGGGGGCGAGCTAGCCAAAAACATTCAGTACTTC.

This chain uses TRBV27 with TRBJ2-3; 8 bases match TRBD2. CDR3 length: 18 amino acids. The V and J ends lost 6 bases and 6 bases, in that order; junction bases with no gene match: 20. In germline, CDR1 is MNHEY, CDR2 SMNVEV (reference sequence). In DNA, the CDR3 is TGTGCCAGCAGCGGGCATGCGGGGGGTGTGAAACACCCCGATACGCAGTATTTT. Translating it yields CASSGHAGGVKHPDTQYF.

The rearrangement links TRBV5-1 to TRBJ2-2, with D maybe TRBD2 (6 bases). Trimming pared 5 bases from V and 1 base from J, leaving 12 bases between. CDR1 and CDR2 (germline): SGHRS, YFSETQ. The CDR3 totals 15 residues. The CDR3 DNA is TGCGCCAGCAGTTATTCGGAGGGGAACACCGGGGAGCTGTTTTTT. Translation: CASSYSEGNTGELFF.

For the CDR3, the DNA is TGCGCCAGCAGAGACATTGACAGTCCCTACAATGAGCAGTTCTTC. This codes for CASRDIDSPYNEQFF. The V call is TRBV5-1, the J call TRBJ2-1; a weak D match, TRBD1 (5 bases). Trimming shortened V by 5 bases and J by 2 bases, and 14 bases separated the two germline ends. Germline V gene lookup returns CDR1 SGHRS and CDR2 YFSETQ. This CDR3 spans 15 amino acids.

The chain joins TRBV19 to TRBJ1-6; D unresolved. The V gene's germline CDR1 is LNHDA and CDR2 SQIVND (reference sequence). The CDR3 is 15 amino acids. CDR3 sequence reads: CATSGEGPYNSPLHF. For the CDR3, the DNA is TGTGCTACCAGCGGGGAAGGGCCCTATAATTCACCCCTCCACTTT.

The chain links TRBV28 to TRBJ2-1, with a tentative D call TRBD1 (5 bases). Trimming took 4 bases from V and 7 from J, leaving 20 bases between them. The CDR3 has 16 residues. Germline V gene data show CDR1 as MDHEN and CDR2 as SYDVKM. The CDR3 coding sequence is TGTGCCAGCAGTTCCCCGTCTCTAGGGGTACTTAATGAGCAGTTCTTC. Its translation is CASSSPSLGVLNEQFF.

This clone showed up just a few times. This sequence joins TRBV5-1 and TRBJ2-1; possible D gene TRBD2, 6 bases. The CDR3 covers 14 residues. Deletions cut 1 base from V and 7 bases from J, with 12 bases between. Germline V gene sequence: CDR1 SGHRS, CDR2 YFSETQ. DNA for the CDR3: TGCGCCAGCAGCTTGCTCGTGGAGGGGAATGAGCAGTTCTTC. It encodes CASSLLVEGNEQFF.

The V gene is TRBV6-4, the J gene TRBJ2-2, with TRBD2 matching over 9 bases. In germline, CDR1 is MRHNA, CDR2 SNTAGT. Trimming at V came to 3 bases and at J to 4 bases, leaving 6 bases not matched to a gene. CDR3 size: 16 residues. For the CDR3, the DNA is TGTGCCAGCAGTGAGGGTAGCGGGAGCAGCACCGGGGAGCTGTTTTTT. Its protein product is CASSEGSGSSTGELFF.

The V and J genes are TRBV6-6 and TRBJ1-2; D call uncertain. The germline V gene has CDR1 MNHNY and CDR2 SVGAGI (reference sequence). V lost 7 bases and J lost 2, with 11 bases in between. CDR3 size: 13 residues. For the CDR3, the DNA is TGTGCCAGCACCCTCCAGGTCAACTATGGCTACACCTTC. It translates to CASTLQVNYGYTF.

The chain carries TRBV10-3 and TRBJ2-3, with 10 bases identical to TRBD2. CDR1 is ENHRY, CDR2 SYGVKD, per germline. With V trimmed by 4 bases and J by 8 bases, 9 bases remained unmatched. This CDR3 spans 15 amino acids. CDR3 in DNA: TGTGCCATCAGTGTGGAGCGGGAGGGCCTGGTTACGCAGTATTTT. Translated: CAISVEREGLVTQYF.

The chain carries TRBV9 and TRBJ2-1; unclear D gene. Trimming took off 4 bases at V and 5 bases at J, with 10 bases between the two ends. The CDR3 sequence is 13 residues long. In germline, CDR1 is SGDLS, CDR2 YYNGEE. This chain's CDR3 is CASSLQFHNEQFF. CDR3 coding DNA: TGTGCCAGCAGCCTCCAGTTTCACAATGAGCAGTTCTTC.

The chain joins TRBV10-3 to TRBJ2-6; 12 bases agree with TRBD1. This CDR3 contains 17 residues. Germline values: CDR1 ENHRY, CDR2 SYGVKD. With V trimmed by 6 bases and J by 0 bases, 3 bases remained unmatched. The CDR3 DNA follows: TGTGCCATCAGAGAGGGACAGGGGGCCTCTGGGGCCAACGTCCTGACTTTC. This gives the protein CAIREGQGASGANVLTF.

This chain links TRBV4-1 with TRBJ1-1; D is undetermined. CDR3 length: 13 amino acids. Trimming stripped 0 bases from V and 3 bases from J, with 5 bases between. Per the germline V gene, CDR1 is MGHRA and CDR2 is YSYEKL. CDR3 in DNA: TGCGCCAGCAGCCAAGAACAGTACACTGAAGCTTTCTTT. Amino acids: CASSQEQYTEAFF.

The chain employs TRBV7-8 and TRBJ1-1, with D possibly matching TRBD1 (5 bases). The CDR3 totals 16 residues. Deletions cut 2 bases from V and 1 base from J, with 14 bases between. Germline V gene sequence: CDR1 SGHVS, CDR2 FQNEAQ. The CDR3 region is CASSLTWGGGNTEAFF. As DNA, the CDR3 is TGTGCCAGCAGCTTAACGTGGGGGGGAGGGAACACTGAAGCTTTCTTT.

This rearrangement joins TRBV7-9 to TRBJ2-7, with 10 bases lining up with TRBD2. CDR1 and CDR2 from the germline V gene are SEHNR and FQNEAQ (reference sequence). This CDR3 has 16 amino acids. Germline trimming cut 5 bases from V and 3 bases from J; bases unmatched to any gene: 10. For the CDR3, the DNA is TGTGCCAGCAGCCCACCATCTGGACTAGCGGTCTACGAGCAGTACTTC. This translates into CASSPPSGLAVYEQYF.

The rearrangement links TRBV6-6 to TRBJ2-5, with TRBD1 matching over 9 bases. CDR1 MNHNY and CDR2 SVGAGI come from the germline V gene (reference sequence). The CDR3 totals 16 residues. J gave up 4 bases and V 2 bases, and 8 bases lay outside the gene matches. The CDR3 region is CASSYPTVTGGETQYF. CDR3 nucleotide sequence: TGTGCCAGCAGTTACCCGACTGTGACAGGGGGAGAGACCCAGTACTTC.

The chain links TRBV6-5 to TRBJ2-3; 8 bases are shared with TRBD2. The CDR3 loop spans 15 amino acids. V lost 6 bases, J lost 4 bases, and 9 bases stayed unmatched. The germline V gene encodes CDR1 MNHEY and CDR2 SVGAGI. CDR3 sequence reads: CASSPLGREADTQYF. The CDR3, as DNA: TGTGCCAGCAGCCCTCTCGGGAGGGAAGCAGATACGCAGTATTTT.

This chain connects TRBV27 to TRBJ2-3, with 7 nucleotides matching TRBD2. Per germline, CDR1 MNHEY and CDR2 SMNVEV (reference sequence). After removal of 7 bases from V and 2 bases from J, the junction contained 9 bases not matched to a gene. The CDR3 totals 15 residues. CDR3 DNA sequence: TGTGCCAGCACGACAAGCGGGAACTACACAGATACGCAGTATTTT. This encodes CASTTSGNYTDTQYF.

The gene calls are TRBV9 and TRBJ2-1; 8 bases align to TRBD2. Per the germline V gene, CDR1 is SGDLS and CDR2 is YYNGEE. The CDR3 loop spans 16 amino acids. The V and J ends lost 1 base and 0 bases, in that order; junction bases with no gene match: 3. The CDR3 protein is CASSVQGTSSYNEQFF. CDR3 sequence (DNA): TGTGCCAGCAGCGTACAAGGGACTAGCTCCTACAATGAGCAGTTCTTC.

This clone was observed once. This same CDR3 is encoded by further DNA sequences in the sample. The rearrangement uses TRBV7-6 and TRBJ1-6; 8 nucleotides match TRBD1. Per the germline V gene, CDR1 is SGHVS and CDR2 is FNYEAQ. V lost 1 base to trimming and J lost 13 bases; unmatched junction nucleotides: 6. CDR3 length: 14 residues. DNA for the CDR3: TGTGCCAGCAGCTTAGAGACAGGGGACTCCCCCCTCCACTTT. Translated, it gives CASSLETGDSPLHF.